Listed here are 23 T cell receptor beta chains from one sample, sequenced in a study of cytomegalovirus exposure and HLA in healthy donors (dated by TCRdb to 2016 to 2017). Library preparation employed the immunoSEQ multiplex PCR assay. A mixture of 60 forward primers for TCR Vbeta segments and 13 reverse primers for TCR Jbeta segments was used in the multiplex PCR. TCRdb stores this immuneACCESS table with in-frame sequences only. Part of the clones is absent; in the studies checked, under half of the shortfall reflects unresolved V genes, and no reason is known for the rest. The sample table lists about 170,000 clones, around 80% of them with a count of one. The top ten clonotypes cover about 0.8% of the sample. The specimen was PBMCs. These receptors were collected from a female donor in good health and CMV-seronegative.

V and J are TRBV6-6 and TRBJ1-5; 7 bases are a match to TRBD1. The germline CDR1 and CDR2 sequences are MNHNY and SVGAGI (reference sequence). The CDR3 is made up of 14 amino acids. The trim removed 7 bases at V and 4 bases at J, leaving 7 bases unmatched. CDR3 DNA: TGTGCCAGCACCTCCGGGACAGCAAATCAGCCCCAGCATTTT. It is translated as CASTSGTANQPQHF.

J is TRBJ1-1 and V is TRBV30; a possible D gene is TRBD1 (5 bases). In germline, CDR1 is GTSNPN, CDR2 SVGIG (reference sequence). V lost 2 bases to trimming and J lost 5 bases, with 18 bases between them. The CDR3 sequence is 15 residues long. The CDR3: CAWSTVGGRGTEAFF. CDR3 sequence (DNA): TGTGCCTGGAGTACCGTGGGGGGGAGAGGGACTGAAGCTTTCTTT.

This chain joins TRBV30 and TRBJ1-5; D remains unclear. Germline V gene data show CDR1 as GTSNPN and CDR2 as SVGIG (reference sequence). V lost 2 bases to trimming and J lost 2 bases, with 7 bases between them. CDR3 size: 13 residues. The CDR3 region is CAWSPPGNQPQHF. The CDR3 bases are TGTGCCTGGAGTCCCCCGGGCAATCAGCCCCAGCATTTT.

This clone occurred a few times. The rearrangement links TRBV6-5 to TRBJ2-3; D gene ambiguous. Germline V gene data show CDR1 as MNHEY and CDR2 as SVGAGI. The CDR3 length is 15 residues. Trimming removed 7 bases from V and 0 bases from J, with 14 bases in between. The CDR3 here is CASTPRGGSTDTQYF. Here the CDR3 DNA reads TGTGCCAGCACGCCCCGAGGTGGGAGCACAGATACGCAGTATTTT.

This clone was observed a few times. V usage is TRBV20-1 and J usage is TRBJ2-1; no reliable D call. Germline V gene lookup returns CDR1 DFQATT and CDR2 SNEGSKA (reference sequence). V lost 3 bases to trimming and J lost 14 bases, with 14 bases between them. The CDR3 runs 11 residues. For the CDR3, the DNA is TGCAGTGCTAGTAACAGCTTTGTGAAGTTCTTC. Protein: CSASNSFVKFF.

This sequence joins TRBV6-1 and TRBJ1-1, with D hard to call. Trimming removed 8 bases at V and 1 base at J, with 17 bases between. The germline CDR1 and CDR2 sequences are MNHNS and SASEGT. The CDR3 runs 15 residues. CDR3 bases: TGTGCCAGCCCTAGACCGGGAAGAGGGAACACTGAAGCTTTCTTT. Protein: CASPRPGRGNTEAFF.

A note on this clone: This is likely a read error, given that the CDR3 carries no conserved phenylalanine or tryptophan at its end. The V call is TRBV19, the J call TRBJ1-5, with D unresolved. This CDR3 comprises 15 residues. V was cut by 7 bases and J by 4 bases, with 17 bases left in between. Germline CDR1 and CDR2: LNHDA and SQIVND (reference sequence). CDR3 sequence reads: CASKRQEGGNQPQHL. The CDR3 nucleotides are TGTGCCAGTAAGCGGCAGGAAGGAGGGAATCAGCCCCAGCATCTT.

CDR3 coding DNA: TGTGCCAGCAGCTCCAAAGCGGGAGAGGGTTACGAGCAGTACTTC. It codes for CASSSKAGEGYEQYF. The chain links TRBV7-3 to TRBJ2-7, with TRBD2 matching over 8 bases. The CDR3 runs 15 residues. V trimming: 4 bases; J trimming: 4 bases; junction bases outside the gene matches: 9. From germline, CDR1 is SGHTA and CDR2 FQGTGA.

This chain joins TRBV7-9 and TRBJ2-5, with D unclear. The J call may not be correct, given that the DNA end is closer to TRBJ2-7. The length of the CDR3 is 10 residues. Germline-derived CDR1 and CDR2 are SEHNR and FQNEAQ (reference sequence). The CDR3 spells CASSLDEQYF. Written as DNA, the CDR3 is TGTGCCAGCAGCTTAGACGAGCAGTACTTC.

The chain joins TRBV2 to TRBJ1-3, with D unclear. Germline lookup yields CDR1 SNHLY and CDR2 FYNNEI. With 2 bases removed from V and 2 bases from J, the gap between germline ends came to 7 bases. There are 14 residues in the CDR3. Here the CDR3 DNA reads TGTGCCAGCAGTGAACGGCAGGCTGGAAACACCATATATTTT. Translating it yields CASSERQAGNTIYF.

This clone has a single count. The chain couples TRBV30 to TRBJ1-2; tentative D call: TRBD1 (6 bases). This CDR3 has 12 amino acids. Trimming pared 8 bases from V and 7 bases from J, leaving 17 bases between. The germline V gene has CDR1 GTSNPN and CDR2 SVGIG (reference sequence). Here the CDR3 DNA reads TGTGCCGGAGGGGGGGATTCTGGTGGCTACACCTTC. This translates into CAGGGDSGGYTF.

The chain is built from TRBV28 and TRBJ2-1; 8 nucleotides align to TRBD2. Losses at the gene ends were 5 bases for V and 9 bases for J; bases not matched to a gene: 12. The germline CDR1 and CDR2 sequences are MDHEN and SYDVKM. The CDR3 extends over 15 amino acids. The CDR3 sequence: CASSPQLAVVGEQFF. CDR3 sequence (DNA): TGTGCCAGCAGTCCACAACTAGCGGTCGTTGGTGAGCAGTTCTTC. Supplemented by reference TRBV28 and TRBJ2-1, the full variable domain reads DVKVTQSSRYLVKRTGEKVFLECVQDMDHENMFWYRQDPGLGLRLIYFSYDVKMKEKGDIPEGYSVSREKKERFSLILESASTNQTSMYLCASSPQLAVVGEQFFGPGTRLTVL.

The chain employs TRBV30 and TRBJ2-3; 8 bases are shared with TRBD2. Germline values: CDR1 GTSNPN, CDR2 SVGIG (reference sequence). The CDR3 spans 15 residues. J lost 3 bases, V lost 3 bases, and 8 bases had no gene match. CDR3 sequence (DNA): TGTGCCTGGAGCCCTTGGGGACTAGGAACAGATACGCAGTATTTT. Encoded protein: CAWSPWGLGTDTQYF.

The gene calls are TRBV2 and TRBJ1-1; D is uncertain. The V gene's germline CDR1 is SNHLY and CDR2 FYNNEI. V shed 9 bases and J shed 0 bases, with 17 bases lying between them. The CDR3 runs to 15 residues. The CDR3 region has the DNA TGTGCCAGGAGATCCCCCAGAGGGATGAACACTGAAGCTTTCTTT. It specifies CARRSPRGMNTEAFF.

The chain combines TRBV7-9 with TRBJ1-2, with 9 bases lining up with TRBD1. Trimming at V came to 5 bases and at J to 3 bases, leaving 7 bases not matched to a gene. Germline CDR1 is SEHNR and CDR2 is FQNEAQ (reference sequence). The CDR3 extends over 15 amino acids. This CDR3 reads CASSAGQGLDYGYTF. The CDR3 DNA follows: TGTGCCAGCAGCGCGGGACAGGGCTTAGACTATGGCTACACCTTC.

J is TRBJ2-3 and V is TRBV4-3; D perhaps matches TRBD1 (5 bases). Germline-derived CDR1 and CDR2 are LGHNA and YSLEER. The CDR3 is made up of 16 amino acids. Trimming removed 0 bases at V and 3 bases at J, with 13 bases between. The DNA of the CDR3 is TGCGCCAGCAGCCAAGATTTAGGACACCAGACAGATACGCAGTATTTT. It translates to CASSQDLGHQTDTQYF.

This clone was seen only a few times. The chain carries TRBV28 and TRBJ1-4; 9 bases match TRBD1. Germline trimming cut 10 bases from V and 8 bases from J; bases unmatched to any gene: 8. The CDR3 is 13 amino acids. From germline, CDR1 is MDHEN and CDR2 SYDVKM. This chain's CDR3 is CATLTGGEEKLFF. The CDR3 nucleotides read TGTGCCACCCTGACAGGGGGGGAAGAAAAACTGTTTTTT.

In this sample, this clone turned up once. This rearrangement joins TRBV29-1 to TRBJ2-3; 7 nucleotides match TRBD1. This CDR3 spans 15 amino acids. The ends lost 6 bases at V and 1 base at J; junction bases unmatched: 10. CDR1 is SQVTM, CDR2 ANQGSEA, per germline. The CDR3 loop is CSVARQGFGTDTQYF. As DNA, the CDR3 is TGCAGCGTCGCCAGACAGGGATTCGGCACAGATACGCAGTATTTT.

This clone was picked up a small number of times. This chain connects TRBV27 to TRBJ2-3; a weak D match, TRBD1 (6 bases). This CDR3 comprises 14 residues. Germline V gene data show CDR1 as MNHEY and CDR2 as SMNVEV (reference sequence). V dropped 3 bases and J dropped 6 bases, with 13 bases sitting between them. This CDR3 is CASSLRQARDTQYF. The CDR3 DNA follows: TGTGCCAGCAGTTTGAGACAGGCGAGGGATACGCAGTATTTT.

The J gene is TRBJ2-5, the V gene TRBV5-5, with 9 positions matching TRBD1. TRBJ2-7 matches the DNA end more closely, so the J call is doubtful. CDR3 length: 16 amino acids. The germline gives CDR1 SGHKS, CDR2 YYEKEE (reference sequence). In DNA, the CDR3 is TGTGCCAGCAGCTTGCTCCACAGGGGGCGCTCCTACGAGCAGTACTTC. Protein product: CASSLLHRGRSYEQYF.

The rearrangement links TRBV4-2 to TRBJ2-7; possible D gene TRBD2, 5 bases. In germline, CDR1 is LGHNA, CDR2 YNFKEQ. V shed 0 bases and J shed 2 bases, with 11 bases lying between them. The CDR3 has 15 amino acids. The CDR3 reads CASSQDDGVTYEQYF. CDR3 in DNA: TGTGCCAGCAGCCAAGATGACGGGGTAACCTACGAGCAGTACTTC.

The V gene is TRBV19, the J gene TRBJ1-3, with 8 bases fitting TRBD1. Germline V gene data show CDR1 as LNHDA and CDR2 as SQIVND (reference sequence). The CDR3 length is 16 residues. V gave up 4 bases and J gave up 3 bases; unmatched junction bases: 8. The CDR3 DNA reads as TGTGCCAGTAGTAATAACCGACAGGGGATTGGAAACACCATATATTTT. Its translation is CASSNNRQGIGNTIYF.

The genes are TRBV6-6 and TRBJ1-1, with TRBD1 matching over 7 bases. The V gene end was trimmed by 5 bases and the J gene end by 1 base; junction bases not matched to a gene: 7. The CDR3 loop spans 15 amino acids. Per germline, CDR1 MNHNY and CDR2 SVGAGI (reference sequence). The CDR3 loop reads CASSRPGQPNTEAFF. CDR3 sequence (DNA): TGTGCCAGCAGTCGCCCGGGACAGCCGAACACTGAAGCTTTCTTT.